These 5 T cell receptor beta chains were all obtained from the same sample, sequenced in a study of cytomegalovirus exposure and HLA in healthy donors. Primers: 60 Vbeta forward and 13 Jbeta reverse. This table comes from immunoSEQ multiplex PCR, and its TCRdb copy is limited to in-frame clones, with some not included. In total, the table holds under 150,000 clones. The sequenced sample was PBMCs. These receptors were taken from a woman aged 60-75 years in good health and CMV-seronegative.

The genes are TRBV11-1 and TRBJ1-2, with 7 bases that match TRBD1. The length of the CDR3 is 14 residues. The ends lost 5 bases at V and 3 bases at J; junction bases unmatched: 6. The germline gives CDR1 SGHAT, CDR2 FQDESV (reference sequence). The CDR3 DNA sequence: TGTGCCAGCAGCCAAACAACAGGGGACTATGGCTACACCTTC. It codes for CASSQTTGDYGYTF. Combining the CDR3 with reference TRBV11-1 and TRBJ1-2 gives the whole variable domain EAEVAQSPRYKITEKSQAVAFWCDPISGHATLYWYRQILGQGPELLVQFQDESVVDDSQLPKDRFSAERLKGVDSTLKIQPAELGDSAMYLCASSQTTGDYGYTFGSGTRLTVV.

The chain joins TRBV19 to TRBJ2-6; tentatively, D is TRBD2 (7 bases). CDR1 and CDR2 (germline): LNHDA, SQIVND (reference sequence). The CDR3 length is 18 residues. V gave up 3 bases and J gave up 4 bases, with 19 bases separating them. The DNA for the CDR3 is TGTGCCAGTAGTATGAACAGGGAGGGGCAGGCCGGGGCCAACGTCCTGACTTTC. Amino acid sequence: CASSMNREGQAGANVLTF.

The V gene is TRBV13, the J gene TRBJ1-1, with a weak D call TRBD1 (5 bases). V gave up 5 bases and J gave up 5 bases, with 18 bases separating them. This CDR3 comprises 15 residues. The germline CDR1 and CDR2 sequences are PRHDT and FYEKMQ (reference sequence). CDR3 region: CASSLWGEGDTEAFF. The DNA of the CDR3 is TGTGCCAGCAGCCTCTGGGGGGAGGGAGATACTGAAGCTTTCTTT. The whole variable domain, remainder taken from reference TRBV13 and TRBJ1-1, is AAGVIQSPRHLIKEKRETATLKCYPIPRHDTVYWYQQGPGQDPQFLISFYEKMQSDKGSIPDRFSAQQFSDYHSELNMSSLELGDSALYFCASSLWGEGDTEAFFGQGTRLTVV.

The CDR3 nucleotides are TGTGCCAGCAGAGGAGGGGGCGACACCGGGGAGCTGTTTTTT. Translated, it gives CASRGGGDTGELFF. V usage is TRBV6-4 and J usage is TRBJ2-2; possibly TRBD1 for D (7 bases). Looked up from germline, CDR1 is MRHNA and CDR2 is SNTAGT. The CDR3 covers 14 residues. The ends were cut back, 6 bases at V and 3 bases at J, with 11 bases in the middle.

This chain uses TRBV6-5 with TRBJ2-5; the D is unclear. The better agreement between TRBJ2-7 and the DNA end casts doubt on the J call. This CDR3 region has 14 residues. Germline V CDR1 and CDR2: MNHEY, SVGAGI. The CDR3, as DNA: TGTGCCAGCAGTTACAAACTACCTTCCTACGAGCAGTACTTC. Translated, it gives CASSYKLPSYEQYF.